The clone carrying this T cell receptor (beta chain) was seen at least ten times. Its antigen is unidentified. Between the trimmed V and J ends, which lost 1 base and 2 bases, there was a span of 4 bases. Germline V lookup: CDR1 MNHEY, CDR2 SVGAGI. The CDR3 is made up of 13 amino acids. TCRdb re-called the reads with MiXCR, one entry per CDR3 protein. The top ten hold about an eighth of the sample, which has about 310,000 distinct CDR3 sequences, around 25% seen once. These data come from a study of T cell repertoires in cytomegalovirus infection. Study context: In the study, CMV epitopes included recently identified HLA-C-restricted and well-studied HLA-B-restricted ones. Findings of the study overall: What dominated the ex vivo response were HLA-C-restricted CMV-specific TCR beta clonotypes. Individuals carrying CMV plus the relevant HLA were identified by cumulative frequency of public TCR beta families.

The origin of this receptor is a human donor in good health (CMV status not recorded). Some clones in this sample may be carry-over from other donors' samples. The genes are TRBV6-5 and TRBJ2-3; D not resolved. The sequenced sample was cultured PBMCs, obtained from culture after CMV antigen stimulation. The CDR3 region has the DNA TGTGCCAGCAGTTACTTCCTCACAGATACGCAGTATTTT. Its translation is CASSYFLTDTQYF.